This TCR beta chain originates from a study of human T cells and chemical hapten exposure. MiXCR, run by TCRdb on the RACE reads, gives a single entry per CDR3 protein. Of tens of thousands of distinct CDR3 sequences in the sample, about 9% were seen once. Regarding time point: patch test 2, 6 weeks after DPC sensitization. Described treatment: therapeutic diphenylcyclopropenone sensitization with weekly scalp DPC. This clonotype occurred a few times. CDR1 MGHRA and CDR2 YSYEKL come from the germline V gene. Trimming took off 3 bases at V and 5 bases at J, with 6 bases between the two ends. CDR3 length: 12 residues.

The rearrangement joins TRBV4-1 to TRBJ2-3; a possible D gene is TRBD2 (6 bases). The sequence was collected from a woman aged 50 to 60 with alopecia areata. Some clones in this sample may be carry-over from other donors' samples. The sequenced sample was whole blood, obtained in connection with sensitization to the hapten diphenylcyclopropenone (DPC). CDR3 bases: TGCGCCAGCAGCCAGGAGGGAGATACGCAGTATTTT. It encodes CASSQEGDTQYF.